The rows below give T cell receptor beta chains drawn from one sample of a study of response to subunit inactivated influenza vaccine. TCRdb passed the RT-PCR reads through MiXCR, listing each CDR3 protein once. This table has 500,000 or so distinct CDR3 sequences, more than 15% appearing once. The source material was CD4+ T cells sorted from PBMCs, sampled approximately 25 months after vaccination. The receptors here all came from a man in his fifties or sixties who received an inactivated influenza vaccine. Both conserved end residues are part of each CDR3. Fields, in order: clone size, D gene, V gene, CDR3 length, J gene, CDR3 DNA, CDR3 protein. D genes are given only for firm matches. Rows give clone size only sometimes, using once, few, many, or a class for an expanded clone.

clone_size: few; d_call: .; v_call: TRBV7-8; cdr3_length: 12; j_call: TRBJ2-3; cdr3_nt: TGTGCCAGCAGCCGGACCGAGGATACGCAGTATTTT; cdr3_aa: CASSRTEDTQYF
clone_size: .; d_call: .; v_call: TRBV20-1; cdr3_length: 13; j_call: TRBJ1-2; cdr3_nt: TGCAGTGCTAGTATAGGACCGGAGGGAGGCTACACCTTC; cdr3_aa: CSASIGPEGGYTF
clone_size: many; d_call: TRBD1; v_call: TRBV4-3; cdr3_length: 14; j_call: TRBJ1-1; cdr3_nt: TGCGCCAGCAGCCACTCGACAGGGAGGAGGCATGCTTTCTTT; cdr3_aa: CASSHSTGRRHAFF
clone_size: .; d_call: .; v_call: TRBV15; cdr3_length: 13; j_call: TRBJ2-5; cdr3_nt: TGTGCCACCAGTCGGTTCCAGGGGGAGACCCAGTACTTC; cdr3_aa: CATSRFQGETQYF
clone_size: .; d_call: .; v_call: TRBV29-1; cdr3_length: 13; j_call: TRBJ1-1; cdr3_nt: TGCAGCGTTACGAGAGCGACGAACACTGAAGCTTTCTTT; cdr3_aa: CSVTRATNTEAFF
clone_size: .; d_call: TRBD1; v_call: TRBV30; cdr3_length: 14; j_call: TRBJ2-2; cdr3_nt: TGTGCCTGGAAAAGACAGGGGTTCGCCGGGGAGCTGTTTTTT; cdr3_aa: CAWKRQGFAGELFF
clone_size: few; d_call: .; v_call: TRBV6-2/TRBV6-3; cdr3_length: 14; j_call: TRBJ2-1; cdr3_nt: TGTGCCAGCAGTACGCGCCGGTCAGCTAATGAGCAGTTCTTC; cdr3_aa: CASSTRRSANEQFF
clone_size: .; d_call: .; v_call: TRBV5-8; cdr3_length: 14; j_call: TRBJ2-3; cdr3_nt: TGTGCCAGCAGCTCTCTAACCCGCACAGATACGCAGTATTTT; cdr3_aa: CASSSLTRTDTQYF
clone_size: .; d_call: TRBD1; v_call: TRBV5-1; cdr3_length: 14; j_call: TRBJ2-2; cdr3_nt: TGCGCCAGCAGCGCGGTACAGGGGGCCGGGGAGCTGTTTTTT; cdr3_aa: CASSAVQGAGELFF
clone_size: few; d_call: TRBD1; v_call: TRBV29-1; cdr3_length: 16; j_call: TRBJ2-2; cdr3_nt: TGCAGCGTTGGGACCCGGGGACAGGTTGCGGCCGGGGAGCTGTTTTTT; cdr3_aa: CSVGTRGQVAAGELFF
clone_size: few; d_call: TRBD2; v_call: TRBV2; cdr3_length: 16; j_call: TRBJ2-3; cdr3_nt: TGTGCCAGCAGAGAGAGACTAGCGGGAGAGTTTGATACGCAGTATTTT; cdr3_aa: CASRERLAGEFDTQYF
clone_size: .; d_call: TRBD1; v_call: TRBV5-1; cdr3_length: 15; j_call: TRBJ1-5; cdr3_nt: TGCGCCAGCAGCTTGGATGGGACAGCTTCAGAGCCCCAGCATTTT; cdr3_aa: CASSLDGTASEPQHF
clone_size: few; d_call: .; v_call: TRBV5-1; cdr3_length: 14; j_call: TRBJ2-7; cdr3_nt: TGCGCCAGCAGCTTTCTACAATCGACCTACGAGCAGTACTTC; cdr3_aa: CASSFLQSTYEQYF
clone_size: few; d_call: TRBD1; v_call: TRBV20-1; cdr3_length: 14; j_call: TRBJ1-2; cdr3_nt: TGCAGTGCTAGAGCCGTCAGGGGGCAAGAAGGCTACACCTTC; cdr3_aa: CSARAVRGQEGYTF
clone_size: .; d_call: .; v_call: TRBV12-1; cdr3_length: 15; j_call: TRBJ2-3; cdr3_nt: TGTGCCAGCAGCCCAGAGGGATGGAATAAAGATACGCAGTATTTT; cdr3_aa: CASSPEGWNKDTQYF
clone_size: few; d_call: TRBD1; v_call: TRBV20-1; cdr3_length: 14; j_call: TRBJ2-4; cdr3_nt: TGCAGTGCTAATACAGGGGGCCCCAAGGACATTCAGTACTTC; cdr3_aa: CSANTGGPKDIQYF
clone_size: .; d_call: .; v_call: TRBV20-1; cdr3_length: 15; j_call: TRBJ2-1; cdr3_nt: TGCAGTGCTAGAGAGCCTTTCAAGACTAGGGGTGAGCAGTTCTTC; cdr3_aa: CSAREPFKTRGEQFF
clone_size: .; d_call: TRBD2; v_call: TRBV19; cdr3_length: 14; j_call: TRBJ2-7; cdr3_nt: TGTGCCAGTAGTGCCAGCGGGAGGGCGTACGAGCAGTACTTC; cdr3_aa: CASSASGRAYEQYF
clone_size: .; d_call: .; v_call: TRBV7-2; cdr3_length: 14; j_call: TRBJ1-5; cdr3_nt: TGTGCCAGCAGCTTAGAAGGTAGATGGCAGCCCCAGCATTTT; cdr3_aa: CASSLEGRWQPQHF
clone_size: .; d_call: .; v_call: TRBV10-2; cdr3_length: 13; j_call: TRBJ1-6; cdr3_nt: TGCGCCAGCAGTATCGCAGGAGGGACACCCCTCCACTTT; cdr3_aa: CASSIAGGTPLHF
clone_size: .; d_call: TRBD2; v_call: TRBV10-3; cdr3_length: 15; j_call: TRBJ2-7; cdr3_nt: TGTGCCACGCTGGCCCACGGGACTAGGGACTACGAGCAGTACTTC; cdr3_aa: CATLAHGTRDYEQYF
clone_size: few; d_call: .; v_call: TRBV6-5; cdr3_length: 19; j_call: TRBJ2-2; cdr3_nt: TGTGCCAGCAGTTACTCGGTGGGCGGGGTCACCGGGGTCACCGGGGAGCTGTTTTTT; cdr3_aa: CASSYSVGGVTGVTGELFF
clone_size: many; d_call: .; v_call: TRBV28; cdr3_length: 12; j_call: TRBJ2-1; cdr3_nt: TGTGCCAGCAGGCAGATCCCACATGAGCAGTTCTTC; cdr3_aa: CASRQIPHEQFF
clone_size: .; d_call: .; v_call: TRBV7-9; cdr3_length: 16; j_call: TRBJ1-2; cdr3_nt: TGTGCCAGCAGCACAGAACCCCACGAGGAGTACTATGGCTACACCTTC; cdr3_aa: CASSTEPHEEYYGYTF
clone_size: .; d_call: .; v_call: TRBV19; cdr3_length: 15; j_call: TRBJ1-2; cdr3_nt: TGTGCCAGTATGCCGGGGCCCGGCTCTAACTATGGCTACACCTTC; cdr3_aa: CASMPGPGSNYGYTF
clone_size: .; d_call: .; v_call: TRBV20-1; cdr3_length: 14; j_call: TRBJ1-1; cdr3_nt: TGCAGTGCCCGCAGAGACTACCCGAACACTGAAGCTTTCTTT; cdr3_aa: CSARRDYPNTEAFF
clone_size: few; d_call: .; v_call: TRBV5-1; cdr3_length: 15; j_call: TRBJ2-5; cdr3_nt: TGCGCCAGCAGTCCCGGGGTCCGTGAACAAGAGACCCAGTACTTC; cdr3_aa: CASSPGVREQETQYF
clone_size: .; d_call: TRBD2; v_call: TRBV9; cdr3_length: 16; j_call: TRBJ2-1; cdr3_nt: TGTGCCAGCAGCGTAGGGACTAGCGGGAGCATTAGGGAGCAGTTCTTC; cdr3_aa: CASSVGTSGSIREQFF
clone_size: few; d_call: .; v_call: TRBV6-2/TRBV6-3; cdr3_length: 12; j_call: TRBJ2-7; cdr3_nt: TGTGCCAGCAGTTACACGGGACGAGAGCAGTACTTC; cdr3_aa: CASSYTGREQYF
clone_size: .; d_call: .; v_call: TRBV12-3/TRBV12-4; cdr3_length: 14; j_call: TRBJ2-1; cdr3_nt: TGTGCCAGCCGATCCCAGGGGCTTTACAATGAGCAGTTCTTC; cdr3_aa: CASRSQGLYNEQFF
clone_size: few; d_call: TRBD2; v_call: TRBV7-2; cdr3_length: 15; j_call: TRBJ2-1; cdr3_nt: TGTGCCAGCAGCCCCCTAGCGGCCAGCTACAATGAGCAGTTCTTC; cdr3_aa: CASSPLAASYNEQFF
clone_size: .; d_call: TRBD1; v_call: TRBV28; cdr3_length: 16; j_call: TRBJ2-5; cdr3_nt: TGTGCCAGCAGTCCGAGCGGGACAGGGGGCTTTGAGACCCAGTACTTC; cdr3_aa: CASSPSGTGGFETQYF
clone_size: few; d_call: .; v_call: TRBV7-9; cdr3_length: 12; j_call: TRBJ1-1; cdr3_nt: TGTGCCAGCAGCTTCGAGGAAGGTGAAGCTTTCTTT; cdr3_aa: CASSFEEGEAFF
clone_size: .; d_call: TRBD2; v_call: TRBV24-1; cdr3_length: 15; j_call: TRBJ2-3; cdr3_nt: TGTGCCACCAGTAAGCGGGGTTCCGGCACAGATACGCAGTATTTT; cdr3_aa: CATSKRGSGTDTQYF
clone_size: .; d_call: .; v_call: TRBV9; cdr3_length: 14; j_call: TRBJ2-1; cdr3_nt: TGTGCCAGCAGCACTGTAACAGGCCCCAATGAGCAGTTCTTC; cdr3_aa: CASSTVTGPNEQFF
clone_size: .; d_call: .; v_call: TRBV6-5; cdr3_length: 15; j_call: TRBJ1-5; cdr3_nt: TGTGCCAGCAGTTACGGAGGGGAGCGCAATCATCCCCAGCATTTT; cdr3_aa: CASSYGGERNHPQHF
clone_size: few; d_call: .; v_call: TRBV20-1; cdr3_length: 15; j_call: TRBJ2-1; cdr3_nt: TGCAGTGCTAAGGGCGGAGGAACCTCCTACAATGAGCAGTTCTTC; cdr3_aa: CSAKGGGTSYNEQFF
clone_size: few; d_call: .; v_call: TRBV4-2; cdr3_length: 14; j_call: TRBJ2-4; cdr3_nt: TGTGCCAGCAGCCAGGAAAACGCCAAAAACATTCAGTACTTC; cdr3_aa: CASSQENAKNIQYF
clone_size: few; d_call: TRBD1; v_call: TRBV20-1; cdr3_length: 13; j_call: TRBJ2-7; cdr3_nt: TGCAGTTCTCAGGGGGAATTCTCCTACGAGCAGTACTTC; cdr3_aa: CSSQGEFSYEQYF
clone_size: few; d_call: TRBD2; v_call: TRBV20-1; cdr3_length: 14; j_call: TRBJ2-2; cdr3_nt: TGCAGTCCCGGACTAGCGGGAGATACCGGGGAGCTGTTTTTT; cdr3_aa: CSPGLAGDTGELFF
clone_size: .; d_call: .; v_call: TRBV15; cdr3_length: 17; j_call: TRBJ2-5; cdr3_nt: TGTGCCACCAGCAGACACCCTCCGGGAAGTAAGGTGGAGACCCAGTACTTC; cdr3_aa: CATSRHPPGSKVETQYF
clone_size: .; d_call: .; v_call: TRBV6-1; cdr3_length: 13; j_call: TRBJ1-1; cdr3_nt: TGTGCCAGCGGTGTAGTCGTTGGCACTGAAGCTTTCTTT; cdr3_aa: CASGVVVGTEAFF
clone_size: .; d_call: TRBD2; v_call: TRBV6-1; cdr3_length: 16; j_call: TRBJ2-1; cdr3_nt: TGTGCCAGCACTGGCGGGGCTAGCGGGGTGTACAATGAGCAGTTCTTC; cdr3_aa: CASTGGASGVYNEQFF
clone_size: .; d_call: .; v_call: TRBV7-8; cdr3_length: 14; j_call: TRBJ1-1; cdr3_nt: TGTGCCAGCAGCGGGGCAGGGGTTAGGGCTGAAGCTTTCTTT; cdr3_aa: CASSGAGVRAEAFF
clone_size: .; d_call: .; v_call: TRBV28; cdr3_length: 13; j_call: TRBJ2-3; cdr3_nt: TGTGCCAGCAGTCCGACCGTAACAGTTACGCAGTATTTT; cdr3_aa: CASSPTVTVTQYF
clone_size: many; d_call: TRBD1; v_call: TRBV2; cdr3_length: 16; j_call: TRBJ2-4; cdr3_nt: TGTGCCAGCACTTTGGGACAGCTCTCTAGGAGTGACATTCAGTACTTC; cdr3_aa: CASTLGQLSRSDIQYF
clone_size: .; d_call: .; v_call: TRBV5-4; cdr3_length: 11; j_call: TRBJ2-1; cdr3_nt: TGTGCCAGCAGAACATTGGATGAGCAGTTCTTC; cdr3_aa: CASRTLDEQFF
clone_size: .; d_call: TRBD1; v_call: TRBV29-1; cdr3_length: 14; j_call: TRBJ1-1; cdr3_nt: TGCAGCGTTGGGGGGGACAGAATGAACACTGAAGCTTTCTTT; cdr3_aa: CSVGGDRMNTEAFF
clone_size: .; d_call: TRBD2; v_call: TRBV20-1; cdr3_length: 18; j_call: TRBJ2-1; cdr3_nt: TGCAGTGCTAGAGATGGAAAAAGCGGGGGGGCCGGAGGGTATGAGCAGTTCTTC; cdr3_aa: CSARDGKSGGAGGYEQFF
clone_size: few; d_call: .; v_call: TRBV5-4; cdr3_length: 14; j_call: TRBJ1-6; cdr3_nt: TGTGCCAGCAGCTTGCGAAACAGTGATTCACCCCTCCACTTT; cdr3_aa: CASSLRNSDSPLHF
clone_size: many; d_call: TRBD1; v_call: TRBV5-1; cdr3_length: 16; j_call: TRBJ2-2; cdr3_nt: TGCGCCAGCAGCTTGGCGACAGGGATTAACACCGGGGAGCTGTTTTTT; cdr3_aa: CASSLATGINTGELFF
clone_size: .; d_call: TRBD2; v_call: TRBV5-1; cdr3_length: 15; j_call: TRBJ2-1; cdr3_nt: TGCGCCAGCAGCTTGGTCCCGGGGGGATACAATGAGCAGTTCTTC; cdr3_aa: CASSLVPGGYNEQFF
clone_size: many; d_call: .; v_call: TRBV7-3; cdr3_length: 15; j_call: TRBJ2-1; cdr3_nt: TGTGCCAGCAGCTTAACGTCTAGCTCCTACAATGAGCAGTTCTTC; cdr3_aa: CASSLTSSSYNEQFF
clone_size: .; d_call: .; v_call: TRBV4-3; cdr3_length: 14; j_call: TRBJ2-2; cdr3_nt: TGCGCCAGCAGCCAAGGCATGGATGTTGGGGAGCTGTTTTTT; cdr3_aa: CASSQGMDVGELFF
clone_size: few; d_call: .; v_call: TRBV6-2/TRBV6-3; cdr3_length: 12; j_call: TRBJ2-7; cdr3_nt: TGTGCCAGCAGTCTACCGACCTACGAGCAGTACTTC; cdr3_aa: CASSLPTYEQYF
clone_size: few; d_call: .; v_call: TRBV20-1; cdr3_length: 14; j_call: TRBJ2-3; cdr3_nt: TGCAGTGCTAGCGGATTAACTAGCACAGATACGCAGTATTTT; cdr3_aa: CSASGLTSTDTQYF
clone_size: .; d_call: .; v_call: TRBV2; cdr3_length: 16; j_call: TRBJ2-2; cdr3_nt: TGTGCCAGCTCGAAAGGGCCGGGGTCGAACACCGGGGAGCTGTTTTTT; cdr3_aa: CASSKGPGSNTGELFF
clone_size: few; d_call: .; v_call: TRBV5-1; cdr3_length: 15; j_call: TRBJ2-2; cdr3_nt: TGCGCCAGCAGCTCGCGGCAGGACCACACCGGGGAGCTGTTTTTT; cdr3_aa: CASSSRQDHTGELFF
clone_size: many; d_call: TRBD1; v_call: TRBV9; cdr3_length: 15; j_call: TRBJ1-1; cdr3_nt: TGTGCCAGCAGCCCGAGACAGGGAGGGAACACTGAAGCTTTCTTT; cdr3_aa: CASSPRQGGNTEAFF